These T cell receptor beta chains were read from a single sample in a study of Graves' ophthalmopathy and Graves' hyperthyroidism. TCRdb re-derived calls from the multiplex PCR reads in MiXCR, one entry per CDR3 protein. The data contain 560,000 or so distinct CDR3 sequences, approximately 37% of them singletons. Sequenced material: peripheral blood or thyroid tissue (not recorded which). The source of these receptors is an adult man with Graves' hyperthyroidism. Both conserved end residues are part of each CDR3. Fields, in order: V gene, clone size, J gene, D gene, CDR3 DNA, CDR3 protein. The D gene is left open where the match is weak. Where a row states a size, it is once, few, many or the class of an expanded clone; other rows omit it.

V gene: TRBV10-3
clone size: many
J gene: TRBJ1-2
D gene: -
CDR3 DNA: TGTGCCATCAGTGAGTCGTTAGCCAGCTATGGCTACACCTTC
CDR3 protein: CAISESLASYGYTF

V gene: TRBV6-5
clone size: many
J gene: TRBJ1-1
D gene: -
CDR3 DNA: TGTGCCAGCAGTTACGGATCGAACACTGAAGCTTTCTTT
CDR3 protein: CASSYGSNTEAFF

V gene: TRBV7-9
clone size: -
J gene: TRBJ2-1
D gene: -
CDR3 DNA: TGTGCCAGCAGACACAGGCCCGAGGGCCAGTTCTTC
CDR3 protein: CASRHRPEGQFF

V gene: TRBV15
clone size: many
J gene: TRBJ2-7
D gene: -
CDR3 DNA: TGTGCCACCAGCAGAGGATATGAGAACTCCTACGAGCAGTACTTC
CDR3 protein: CATSRGYENSYEQYF

V gene: TRBV24-1
clone size: few
J gene: TRBJ2-1
D gene: TRBD1
CDR3 DNA: TGTGCCACCTCCGGGACAGGGGGTGATGAGCAGTTCTTC
CDR3 protein: CATSGTGGDEQFF

V gene: TRBV29-1
clone size: -
J gene: TRBJ1-2
D gene: -
CDR3 DNA: TGCAGCGTTGAATATGGCTACACCTTC
CDR3 protein: CSVEYGYTF

V gene: TRBV20-1
clone size: many
J gene: TRBJ2-6
D gene: -
CDR3 DNA: TGCAGTGCCCACAGGGTTGGTGGGGCCAACGTCCTGACTTTC
CDR3 protein: CSAHRVGGANVLTF

V gene: TRBV28
clone size: -
J gene: TRBJ2-2
D gene: TRBD2
CDR3 DNA: TGTGCCAGCACAGCAATACTAGCGGGAGGGCCTGTTGGCGGGGAGCTGTTTTTT
CDR3 protein: CASTAILAGGPVGGELFF

V gene: TRBV20-1
clone size: many
J gene: TRBJ2-5
D gene: -
CDR3 DNA: TGCAGTGCTAGAGTCGGATCCCCCGGGGGAGAGACCCAGTACTTC
CDR3 protein: CSARVGSPGGETQYF

V gene: TRBV20-1
clone size: few
J gene: TRBJ1-1
D gene: TRBD1
CDR3 DNA: TGCAGTGCTAGAGCCGGGACAGGGGGCTTGGGAGCTTTCTTT
CDR3 protein: CSARAGTGGLGAFF

V gene: TRBV7-9
clone size: many
J gene: TRBJ1-2
D gene: -
CDR3 DNA: TGTGCCAGCAGCACCCAGGACACTCCGCGGGACTATGGCTACACCTTC
CDR3 protein: CASSTQDTPRDYGYTF

V gene: TRBV20-1
clone size: many
J gene: TRBJ1-5
D gene: -
CDR3 DNA: TGCAGTGCTAAGGCCAGCCCCTATAGCAATCAGCCCCAGCATTTT
CDR3 protein: CSAKASPYSNQPQHF

V gene: TRBV9
clone size: -
J gene: TRBJ1-2
D gene: TRBD1
CDR3 DNA: TGTGCCAGCAGCCAACTTACAGGGGGCGGTGGCTACACCTTC
CDR3 protein: CASSQLTGGGGYTF

V gene: TRBV4-1
clone size: -
J gene: TRBJ1-3
D gene: TRBD1
CDR3 DNA: TGCGCCAGCAGCCTCGAACCGACAGGGGTCTCTGGAAACACCATATATTTT
CDR3 protein: CASSLEPTGVSGNTIYF

V gene: TRBV19
clone size: -
J gene: TRBJ1-1
D gene: TRBD1
CDR3 DNA: TGTGCCAGTAGGGACAGGGTTGACACTGAAGCTTTCTTT
CDR3 protein: CASRDRVDTEAFF

V gene: TRBV7-8
clone size: -
J gene: TRBJ2-2
D gene: TRBD1
CDR3 DNA: TGTGCCAGCACCCCGACAGGGGGTGCAACCGGGGAGCTGTTTTTT
CDR3 protein: CASTPTGGATGELFF

V gene: TRBV2
clone size: many
J gene: TRBJ1-5
D gene: -
CDR3 DNA: TGTGCCAGCAGTGGGGGGTATAGCAATCAGCCCCAGCATTTT
CDR3 protein: CASSGGYSNQPQHF

V gene: TRBV7-9
clone size: -
J gene: TRBJ1-2
D gene: -
CDR3 DNA: TGTGCCAGCAGCTTTGCGGGGGGCGATGGCTACACCTTC
CDR3 protein: CASSFAGGDGYTF

V gene: TRBV20-1
clone size: many
J gene: TRBJ1-2
D gene: TRBD1
CDR3 DNA: TGCAGTGCTAAAGGACAGGGCCGGGGTGGCTACACCTTC
CDR3 protein: CSAKGQGRGGYTF

V gene: TRBV19
clone size: many
J gene: TRBJ2-7
D gene: TRBD1
CDR3 DNA: TGTGCCAGTGCGTTGTCACAGGGGCTAACCTACGAGCAGTACTTC
CDR3 protein: CASALSQGLTYEQYF

V gene: TRBV4-1
clone size: -
J gene: TRBJ2-2
D gene: -
CDR3 DNA: TGCGCCAGCAGCCGGTACACCGGGGAGCCGTTTTTT
CDR3 protein: CASSRYTGEPFF